The 23 T cell receptor beta chains below were found in one sample sequenced in a study of blood T cells in healthy people across ages. The use of a sample-barcoded 5' primer and a J-beta primer mix characterized a second PCR of roughly 6 to 11 cycles. MiXCR, run by TCRdb on the 5' RACE reads, gives a single entry per CDR3 protein. Among 850,000 to 1,300,000 distinct CDR3 sequences listed, under 55% were seen once. Source material: blood. These receptor sequences come from a woman aged 55-75 years in good health.

This clonotype was recorded a few times. The V call is TRBV20-1, the J call TRBJ2-1, with 7 nucleotides matching TRBD2. Trimming cost V 0 bases and J 2 bases; bases outside gene matches: 4. The CDR3 has 15 amino acids. In germline, CDR1 is DFQATT, CDR2 SNEGSKA (reference sequence). The CDR3 DNA reads TGCAGTGCTAGAGATATAAGCGGGACCTACAATGAGCAGTTCTTC. Its translation: CSARDISGTYNEQFF.

V usage is TRBV10-3 and J usage is TRBJ2-7, with D perhaps TRBD1 (7 bases). The germline V and J ends were trimmed by 0 bases and 4 bases, with 13 bases remaining between them. This CDR3 has 15 residues. Germline assignment: CDR1 ENHRY and CDR2 SYGVKD. In DNA, the CDR3 is TGTGCCATCAGTGAGTCTTCCAGGGGGAGGTACGAGCAGTACTTC. Protein sequence: CAISESSRGRYEQYF.

The chain uses TRBV7-3 and TRBJ2-5, with D hard to call. This CDR3 comprises 13 residues. Germline-derived CDR1 and CDR2 are SGHTA and FQGTGA. V was cut by 4 bases and J by 0 bases, with 6 bases left in between. The DNA of the CDR3 is TGTGCCAGCAGCTCTTTTCACCAAGAGACCCAGTACTTC. Its translation is CASSSFHQETQYF.

This chain uses TRBV5-1 with TRBJ2-7, with D hard to call. Trimming shortened V by 3 bases and J by 2 bases, and 9 bases separated the two germline ends. The CDR3 runs to 13 residues. Germline CDR1 reads SGHRS; CDR2 reads YFSETQ. CDR3 nucleotides: TGCGCCAGCAGCTCTGCCAGCACCTACGAGCAGTACTTC. As protein: CASSSASTYEQYF. Full variable domain (outside the CDR3, taken from reference TRBV5-1 and TRBJ2-7): KAGVTQTPRYLIKTRGQQVTLSCSPISGHRSVSWYQQTPGQGLQFLFEYFSETQRNKGNFPGRFSGRQFSNSRSEMNVSTLELGDSALYLCASSSASTYEQYFGPGTRLTVT.

The CDR3 nucleotides are TGCAGCGTGCCAAAAGACCCGGAAGAGACCCAGTACTTC. This sequence encodes CSVPKDPEETQYF. The chain combines TRBV29-1 with TRBJ2-5; D is undetermined. There are 13 residues in the CDR3. V dropped 6 bases and J dropped 3 bases, with 14 bases sitting between them. CDR1 is SQVTM, CDR2 ANQGSEA, per germline.

This clonotype was detected only once. The chain couples TRBV28 to TRBJ2-7; 7 bases map to TRBD2. The CDR3 has 12 residues. With V trimmed by 6 bases and J by 7 bases, 6 bases remained unmatched. CDR1 MDHEN and CDR2 SYDVKM come from the germline V gene. Here the CDR3 DNA reads TGTGCCAGCAGAAACATAGCGGGTGAGCAGTACTTC. It is translated as CASRNIAGEQYF.

About this clonotype itself: Lacking the conserved final phenylalanine or tryptophan, this CDR3 likely reflects a read error. This sequence joins TRBV4-1 and TRBJ1-4; no definite D call. Germline CDR1 is MGHRA and CDR2 is YSYEKL. Trimming took off 3 bases at V and 5 bases at J, with 10 bases between the two ends. The CDR3 covers 14 residues. The DNA for the CDR3 is TGCGCCAGCAGCCACGTCGCGGGGAATGAAAAACTGTTTCTT. This encodes CASSHVAGNEKLFL.

The rearrangement joins TRBV20-1 to TRBJ2-7; 7 bases match TRBD1. CDR1 and CDR2 (germline): DFQATT, SNEGSKA (reference sequence). There are 14 residues in the CDR3. Unmatched junction bases numbered 10, after V lost 6 bases and J lost 2 bases. The CDR3 nucleotides read TGCAGTGCCGCATCAGGGACAGCGACCTACGAGCAGTACTTC. Protein sequence: CSAASGTATYEQYF.

The chain uses TRBV2 and TRBJ2-7; D remains ambiguous. The CDR3 is 14 amino acids. Trimming removed 4 bases at V and 3 bases at J, with 13 bases between. Germline lookup yields CDR1 SNHLY and CDR2 FYNNEI. The CDR3 sequence is CASSGPGRIYEQYF. Here the CDR3 DNA reads TGTGCCAGCAGTGGCCCAGGCCGAATCTACGAGCAGTACTTC.

This clonotype came up many times. This sequence joins TRBV5-1 and TRBJ2-5; possibly TRBD1 for D (6 bases). The germline V gene has CDR1 SGHRS and CDR2 YFSETQ. This CDR3 is 16 amino acids long. Between the trimmed V and J ends, which lost 0 bases and 3 bases, there was a span of 15 bases. The CDR3 nucleotides are TGCGCCAGCAGCTTGGGGCTCCGACAGGCCGAAGAGACCCAGTACTTC. Its protein product is CASSLGLRQAEETQYF.

V is TRBV29-1 and J is TRBJ2-4, with D uncertain. The DNA end lines up better with TRBJ2-7; the J call may be wrong. Looked up from germline, CDR1 is SQVTM and CDR2 is ANQGSEA. The CDR3 is 12 residues long. The CDR3 loop is CSVEGGRAEQYF. Here the CDR3 DNA reads TGCAGCGTTGAGGGTGGACGCGCCGAGCAGTACTTC.

This clonotype was recorded at least ten times. This chain connects TRBV15 to TRBJ1-2; the D is unclear. CDR3 length equals 13 residues. In germline, CDR1 is LNHNV, CDR2 YYDKDF (reference sequence). V lost 4 bases and J 4 bases, leaving 10 bases between the germline ends. The CDR3 nucleotides read TGTGCCACCAGCAAAGGAACCTCCTATGGCTACACCTTC. Amino acids: CATSKGTSYGYTF. Filled out from reference TRBV15 and TRBJ1-2, the complete variable domain reads DAMVIQNPRYQVTQFGKPVTLSCSQTLNHNVMYWYQQKSSQAPKLLFHYYDKDFNNEADTPDNFQSRRPNTSFCFLDIRSPGLGDTAMYLCATSKGTSYGYTFGSGTRLTVV.

This clonotype has only a few counts. The rearrangement uses TRBV7-9 and TRBJ2-7; 10 nucleotides agree with TRBD1. Germline CDR1 SEHNR, CDR2 FQNEAQ (reference sequence). The J segment lost 0 bases and the V segment lost 5 bases, leaving 4 bases of the junction unmatched. This CDR3 is 15 amino acids long. The CDR3 loop reads CASSQTGGLSYEQYF. The CDR3 DNA reads TGTGCCAGCAGCCAGACAGGGGGCCTCTCCTACGAGCAGTACTTC. The entire variable domain, with the rest obtained from reference TRBV7-9 and TRBJ2-7, is as follows: DTGVSQNPRHKITKRGQNVTFRCDPISEHNRLYWYRQTLGQGPEFLTYFQNEAQLEKSRLLSDRFSAERPKGSFSTLEIQRTEQGDSAMYLCASSQTGGLSYEQYFGPGTRLTVT.

This clonotype was counted a few times. The chain joins TRBV20-1 to TRBJ2-3, with a weak D call TRBD1 (5 bases). The germline V and J ends were trimmed by 5 bases and 5 bases, with 14 bases remaining between them. The CDR3 runs to 13 residues. Germline V CDR1 and CDR2: DFQATT, SNEGSKA (reference sequence). CDR3 region: CSAPPGPGDTQYF. The CDR3 region has the DNA TGCAGTGCTCCCCCAGGGCCCGGAGATACGCAGTATTTT.

The chain is built from TRBV24-1 and TRBJ2-2, with unresolved D. This CDR3 spans 17 amino acids. Germline CDR1 reads KGHDR; CDR2 reads SFDVKD. The germline V and J ends were trimmed by 4 bases and 4 bases, with 18 bases remaining between them. CDR3 sequence: CATSDTRGIGFTGELFF. The CDR3 nucleotides read TGTGCCACCAGTGACACACGTGGGATAGGTTTCACCGGGGAGCTGTTTTTT.

CDR3 amino acids: CASSPLLNQPQHF. The DNA of the CDR3 is TGTGCCAGCAGCCCATTACTAAATCAGCCCCAGCATTTT. The rearrangement uses TRBV6-2 or TRBV6-3 and TRBJ1-5; D not resolved. The CDR3 covers 13 residues. CDR1 and CDR2 (germline): MNHEY, SVGEGT. Trimming took off 6 bases at V and 4 bases at J, with 10 bases between the two ends.

In this sample, this clonotype turned up once. The junction departs from the called germline gene at one end, perhaps through a read error. CDR3 DNA sequence: TGTACCAGCAGCCAAGAAGGGACCGGGACAGGGAGCTACGAGCAGTACTTC. This gives the protein CTSSQEGTGTGSYEQYF. The J gene is TRBJ2-5, the V gene TRBV3-1; 9 positions agree with TRBD1. Matching the DNA end better, TRBJ2-7 makes the J call doubtful. Germline CDR1 LGHDT, CDR2 YNNKEL (reference sequence). This CDR3 comprises 17 residues.

This clonotype was seen once. The chain recombines TRBV5-5 with TRBJ1-5; D may be TRBD1 (6 bases). Germline CDR1 SGHKS, CDR2 YYEKEE (reference sequence). Between the trimmed V and J ends, which lost 4 bases and 4 bases, there was a span of 15 bases. This CDR3 is 15 amino acids long. The CDR3 nucleotides are TGTGCCAGCAGCCGGGATCAGGGGTGGAATCAGCCCCAGCATTTT. It translates to CASSRDQGWNQPQHF.

The chain employs TRBV10-3 and TRBJ2-4, with 9 bases identical to TRBD1. The J call is uncertain, as TRBJ2-7 better fits the DNA end. This CDR3 is 13 amino acids long. From germline, CDR1 is ENHRY and CDR2 SYGVKD. CDR3 protein: CAISRTGVGEQYF. The CDR3 DNA reads as TGTGCCATCAGTAGGACAGGGGTAGGCGAGCAGTACTTC.

This rearrangement joins TRBV5-1 to TRBJ1-6; 8 nucleotides agree with TRBD1. Trimming removed 4 bases from V and 0 bases from J; junction bases left unmatched: 9. This CDR3 is 18 amino acids long. Germline-derived CDR1 and CDR2 are SGHRS and YFSETQ. The CDR3, as DNA: TGCGCCAGCAGCCTCGGACAGGGCGGCAGCTCCTATAATTCACCCCTCCACTTT. Encoded protein: CASSLGQGGSSYNSPLHF.

A few counts support this clonotype. The chain combines TRBV29-1 with TRBJ1-1, with 8 nucleotides matching TRBD1. CDR1 and CDR2 (germline): SQVTM, ANQGSEA. The length of the CDR3 is 11 residues. The CDR3 nucleotides read TGCGCAGGGGGCGCAGGCACTGAAGCTTTCTTT. Protein: CAGGAGTEAFF. Filled out from reference TRBV29-1 and TRBJ1-1, the complete variable domain reads SAVISQKPSRDICQRGTSLTIQCQVDSQVTMMFWYRQQPGQSLTLIATANQGSEATYESGFVIDKFPISRPNLTFSTLTVSNMSPEDSSIYLCAGGAGTEAFFGQGTRLTVV.

This sequence joins TRBV20-1 and TRBJ2-4, with 10 positions matching TRBD2. The DNA end favors TRBJ2-7, so the J call may be wrong. CDR1 is DFQATT, CDR2 SNEGSKA, per germline (reference sequence). The CDR3 extends over 13 amino acids. The CDR3 coding sequence is TGCAGTGCTGGGACTAGCGAGCACTACGAGCAGTACTTC. Encoded protein: CSAGTSEHYEQYF.

V gene TRBV20-1 combines with J gene TRBJ2-5, with D tentatively TRBD2 (6 bases). Trimming shortened V by 6 bases and J by 3 bases, and 17 bases separated the two germline ends. CDR3 length: 14 amino acids. Germline V gene sequence: CDR1 DFQATT, CDR2 SNEGSKA (reference sequence). This CDR3 reads CSAGIGLSEETQYF. In DNA form, the CDR3 reads TGCAGTGCAGGTATTGGACTATCCGAAGAGACCCAGTACTTC.